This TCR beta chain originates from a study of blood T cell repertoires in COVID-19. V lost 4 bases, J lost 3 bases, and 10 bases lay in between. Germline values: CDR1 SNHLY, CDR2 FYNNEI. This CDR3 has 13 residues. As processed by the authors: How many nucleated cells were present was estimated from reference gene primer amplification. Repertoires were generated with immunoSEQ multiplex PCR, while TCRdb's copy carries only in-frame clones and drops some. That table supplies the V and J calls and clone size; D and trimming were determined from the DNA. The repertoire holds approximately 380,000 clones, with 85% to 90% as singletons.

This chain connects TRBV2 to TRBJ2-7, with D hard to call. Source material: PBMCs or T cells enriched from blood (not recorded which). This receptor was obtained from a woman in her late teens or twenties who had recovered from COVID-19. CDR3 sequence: CASSVMLRYEQYF. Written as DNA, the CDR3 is TGTGCCAGCAGTGTCATGCTGCGCTACGAGCAGTACTTC.